This entry lists 4 T cell receptor beta chains sequenced from one sample in a study of human T cells and chemical hapten exposure. MiXCR, run by TCRdb on the RACE reads, gives a single entry per CDR3 protein. The sample contains around 71,000 distinct CDR3 sequences, 9.8% of which appear only once. Time point: patch test 1, 2 weeks after DPC sensitization. Treatment noted: therapeutic diphenylcyclopropenone sensitization with weekly scalp DPC. The input for sequencing was whole blood, taken in connection with sensitization to the hapten diphenylcyclopropenone (DPC). The receptors come from a woman aged 40 to 55 with alopecia areata. Some clones in this sample may be carry-over from other donors' samples.

This clonotype was detected ten times or more. The chain combines TRBV29-1 with TRBJ2-6; possibly TRBD2 for D (6 bases). The CDR3 sequence is 18 residues long. Trimming removed 0 bases at V and 0 bases at J, with 15 bases between. The germline V gene encodes CDR1 SQVTM and CDR2 ANQGSEA. The CDR3: CSVEDPGRDSSGANVLTF. As DNA, the CDR3 is TGCAGCGTTGAAGATCCTGGCAGGGACTCCTCTGGGGCCAACGTCCTGACTTTC.

To note about this clonotype: A much larger clone sits a single nucleotide away, making a read error possible. The chain carries TRBV11-2 and TRBJ2-1; 8 bases are a match to TRBD1. This CDR3 is 18 amino acids long. CDR1 SGHAT and CDR2 FQNNGV come from the germline V gene. The CDR3 DNA sequence: TGTGCCAGCAGACCAGGGGGCCAGGGGGGCCGCTCCTACAATGGGCAGTTCTTC. This encodes CASRPGGQGGRSYNGQFF.

The chain uses TRBV6-5 and TRBJ1-3, with no clear D. The germline V gene has CDR1 MNHEY and CDR2 SVGAGI. The CDR3 contains 14 residues. The V and J ends lost 5 bases and 4 bases respectively, with 12 bases between them. The CDR3, as DNA: TGTGCCAGCAGTAAAGGATTAGTCGGAAACACCATATATTTT. Translating gives CASSKGLVGNTIYF.

Here the CDR3 DNA reads TGCGCCAGCAGCCTGGGACTAACGACAGGGTCCTACGAGCAGTACTTC. It specifies CASSLGLTTGSYEQYF. The chain couples TRBV4-3 to TRBJ2-7; D might be TRBD1 or TRBD2, each matching 7 bases. The CDR3 has 16 amino acids. V lost 4 bases to trimming and J lost 1 base, with 17 bases between them. In germline, CDR1 is LGHNA, CDR2 YSLEER.